The present T cell receptor (beta chain) was sequenced within a study of blood T cell repertoires in COVID-19. The CDR3 runs 13 residues. V lost 1 base and J lost 18; bases outside the gene matches: 9. Assay used: immunoSEQ multiplex PCR; TCRdb lists only in-frame clones, some missing. The sample lists around 140,000 clones, approximately 88% occurring once. This TCR came from a woman of 80 years or more with acute or convalescent COVID-19. Sequenced material: peripheral blood. The V call is TRBV12-3 or TRBV12-4, the J call TRBJ1-6; 7 nucleotides match TRBD1. The CDR3 loop is CASSLDRGPPYHF. The CDR3 bases are TGTGCCAGCAGTTTAGACAGGGGCCCTCCTTACCACTTT.